A selection of T cell receptor beta chains follows, all from one sample in a study of beta chain features in type 1 diabetes. The data were produced by immunoSEQ multiplex PCR, yet TCRdb's version contains in-frame clones alone and is incomplete. The sample lists about 25,000 clones, about 52% occurring once. Sequencing was performed on stem cell memory CD4+ T cells from blood. These receptors all come from a man aged 30 to 39 with type 1 diabetes. CDR3s include the opening cysteine and the closing phenylalanine or tryptophan. The order of the fields is D gene, clone size, J gene, V gene, CDR3 DNA, CDR3 protein. The D gene is left open where the match is weak. A clone size is listed for some rows: how often the clone was seen (once, few, many), or a class if it is expanded.

d_call: .
clone_size: few
j_call: TRBJ1-2
v_call: TRBV20-1
cdr3_nt: TGCAGTGCCCTAGGACAGTATGGCTACACCTTC
cdr3_aa: CSALGQYGYTF

d_call: .
clone_size: .
j_call: TRBJ2-7
v_call: TRBV5-5
cdr3_nt: TGTGCCAGCAGCTTGGGGGGCGGGACAGCGGTTTTCGAGCAGTACTTC
cdr3_aa: CASSLGGGTAVFEQYF

d_call: .
clone_size: once
j_call: TRBJ1-2
v_call: TRBV18
cdr3_nt: TGTGCCAGCTCACCCACCTTAGGAGGGGACGTAAATGGCTACACCTTC
cdr3_aa: CASSPTLGGDVNGYTF

d_call: .
clone_size: .
j_call: TRBJ2-5
v_call: TRBV7-9
cdr3_nt: TGTGCCAGCAGCTTAGGACTAAAAGAGACCCAGTACTTC
cdr3_aa: CASSLGLKETQYF

d_call: .
clone_size: .
j_call: TRBJ1-4
v_call: TRBV6-1
cdr3_nt: TGTGCCAGCACGATTACGGAGGGGTCCGAAAAACTGTTTTTT
cdr3_aa: CASTITEGSEKLFF

d_call: TRBD1
clone_size: .
j_call: TRBJ1-1
v_call: TRBV30
cdr3_nt: TGTGCCTGGATGGACAGGGGGAACACTGAAGCTTTCTTT
cdr3_aa: CAWMDRGNTEAFF

d_call: .
clone_size: few
j_call: TRBJ2-1
v_call: TRBV25-1
cdr3_nt: TGTGCCAGCAGTGAACCCGACACCTACAATGAGCAGTTCTTC
cdr3_aa: CASSEPDTYNEQFF

d_call: TRBD1
clone_size: .
j_call: TRBJ1-2
v_call: TRBV5-6
cdr3_nt: TGTGCCAGCAGCTTGGACAGGGGTAACTATGGCTACACCTTC
cdr3_aa: CASSLDRGNYGYTF

d_call: .
clone_size: .
j_call: TRBJ2-1
v_call: TRBV5-4
cdr3_nt: TGTGCCAGCAGCTTGGCCGAGACAGGCTACAATGAGCAGTTCTTC
cdr3_aa: CASSLAETGYNEQFF

d_call: .
clone_size: .
j_call: TRBJ2-1
v_call: TRBV5-1
cdr3_nt: TGCGCCAGCAGCTTGGGACAGACGAGCTCCTACAATGAGCAGTTCTTC
cdr3_aa: CASSLGQTSSYNEQFF

d_call: TRBD2
clone_size: few
j_call: TRBJ2-1
v_call: TRBV30
cdr3_nt: TGTGCCTGGAGTGCGACTAGCGGGCCGTACAATGAGCAGTTCTTC
cdr3_aa: CAWSATSGPYNEQFF

d_call: .
clone_size: .
j_call: TRBJ1-2
v_call: TRBV21-1
cdr3_nt: TGTGCCAGCAGCAACCCAGGGACAGCGGATTATGGCTACACCTTC
cdr3_aa: CASSNPGTADYGYTF

d_call: TRBD1
clone_size: once
j_call: TRBJ2-7
v_call: TRBV19
cdr3_nt: TGTGCCAGTAGTATAGGGACAGGGATCGACGAGCAGTACTTC
cdr3_aa: CASSIGTGIDEQYF

d_call: .
clone_size: .
j_call: TRBJ2-3
v_call: TRBV14
cdr3_nt: TGTGCCAGCAGCCAAGACAGGGGATTCACAGATACGCAGTATTTT
cdr3_aa: CASSQDRGFTDTQYF

d_call: TRBD1
clone_size: once
j_call: TRBJ2-5
v_call: TRBV9
cdr3_nt: TGTGCCAGCAGCGTAGCTACAGGGGGGACCCAGTACTTC
cdr3_aa: CASSVATGGTQYF

d_call: .
clone_size: .
j_call: TRBJ1-1
v_call: TRBV5-1
cdr3_nt: TGCGCCAGCCAGGCTGGCCCGAAGTCTGAAGCTTTCTTT
cdr3_aa: CASQAGPKSEAFF

d_call: TRBD2
clone_size: .
j_call: TRBJ2-4
v_call: TRBV4-1
cdr3_nt: TGCGCCAGCAGCCAAGAGCGCGGGGGATGGGAGAACATTCAGTACTTC
cdr3_aa: CASSQERGGWENIQYF

d_call: TRBD1
clone_size: .
j_call: TRBJ2-2
v_call: TRBV4-2
cdr3_nt: TGTGCCAGCAGCCAAGATATCGGCAGGGGGTATTCTGGGGAGCTGTTTTTT
cdr3_aa: CASSQDIGRGYSGELFF

d_call: TRBD1
clone_size: .
j_call: TRBJ2-7
v_call: TRBV7-2
cdr3_nt: TGTGCCAGCAGCGCATCACAGGGGAGAACCTACGAGCAGTACTTC
cdr3_aa: CASSASQGRTYEQYF

d_call: TRBD1
clone_size: few
j_call: TRBJ2-2
v_call: TRBV5-1
cdr3_nt: TGCGCCAGCAGCTCAGGAGACAGGGCCACCGGGGAGCTGTTTTTT
cdr3_aa: CASSSGDRATGELFF

d_call: TRBD1
clone_size: .
j_call: TRBJ1-1
v_call: TRBV5-1
cdr3_nt: TGCGCCAGCAGTTTAAACAGGGGGCTCACTGAAGCTTTCTTT
cdr3_aa: CASSLNRGLTEAFF

d_call: .
clone_size: .
j_call: TRBJ2-3
v_call: TRBV5-1
cdr3_nt: TGCGCCAGCACCCGGGGATCGAGTTCGGGTGGCACAGATACGCAGTATTTT
cdr3_aa: CASTRGSSSGGTDTQYF

d_call: .
clone_size: few
j_call: TRBJ2-1
v_call: TRBV29-1
cdr3_nt: TGCAGCGTTCCAGGGTTGGGCAATGAGCAGTTCTTC
cdr3_aa: CSVPGLGNEQFF

d_call: .
clone_size: .
j_call: TRBJ2-7
v_call: TRBV10-3
cdr3_nt: TGTGCCACCGGCGGTCAGGGGGGCATTGACGAGCAGTACTTC
cdr3_aa: CATGGQGGIDEQYF

d_call: TRBD1
clone_size: few
j_call: TRBJ1-1
v_call: TRBV29-1
cdr3_nt: TGCAGCGTTGAGCGCGCTGGGACAGGGACGAACACTGAAGCTTTCTTT
cdr3_aa: CSVERAGTGTNTEAFF

d_call: TRBD1
clone_size: .
j_call: TRBJ1-1
v_call: TRBV6-1
cdr3_nt: TGTGCCAGCCAAATACTGACAGGGGCGCAAGGGGAAGCTTTCTTT
cdr3_aa: CASQILTGAQGEAFF

d_call: .
clone_size: .
j_call: TRBJ1-3
v_call: TRBV19
cdr3_nt: TGTGCCAGTGATAGAGCGGGGCTCGGCTCTGGAAACACCATATATTTT
cdr3_aa: CASDRAGLGSGNTIYF

d_call: TRBD2
clone_size: .
j_call: TRBJ2-5
v_call: TRBV5-4
cdr3_nt: TGTGCCAGCAGCCCGGGGACTAGCGAAGAGACCCAGTACTTC
cdr3_aa: CASSPGTSEETQYF

d_call: TRBD1
clone_size: few
j_call: TRBJ1-1
v_call: TRBV19
cdr3_nt: TGTGCCAGTAGTCCTCGGCAGGGGGCTGAAGCTTTCTTT
cdr3_aa: CASSPRQGAEAFF

d_call: TRBD2
clone_size: few
j_call: TRBJ2-3
v_call: TRBV7-9
cdr3_nt: TGTGCCAGCAGCCCATCCAGAGCGGGGGAGGCAGATACGCAGTATTTT
cdr3_aa: CASSPSRAGEADTQYF

d_call: TRBD1
clone_size: .
j_call: TRBJ2-6
v_call: TRBV2
cdr3_nt: TGTGCCAGCACCCCCGGGACAGTTGGGGCCAACGTCCTGACTTTC
cdr3_aa: CASTPGTVGANVLTF

d_call: .
clone_size: few
j_call: TRBJ1-3
v_call: TRBV18
cdr3_nt: TGTGCCAGCTCACCGCAGGGGCCGGCTGGAAACACCATATATTTT
cdr3_aa: CASSPQGPAGNTIYF

d_call: TRBD1
clone_size: .
j_call: TRBJ2-5
v_call: TRBV19
cdr3_nt: TGTGCCAGCAGCCCGGGACAGGGTATACAGACCCAGTACTTC
cdr3_aa: CASSPGQGIQTQYF

d_call: TRBD2
clone_size: .
j_call: TRBJ2-1
v_call: TRBV4-1
cdr3_nt: TGCGCCAGCAGCCAAGGCGGGAGCTCCTACAATGAGCAGTTCTTC
cdr3_aa: CASSQGGSSYNEQFF

d_call: TRBD1
clone_size: few
j_call: TRBJ1-5
v_call: TRBV7-6
cdr3_nt: TGTGCCAGCAGCTGGGACAGGGGCAATCAGCCCCAGCATTTT
cdr3_aa: CASSWDRGNQPQHF

d_call: .
clone_size: .
j_call: TRBJ2-3
v_call: TRBV30
cdr3_nt: TGTGCCTGGAGTACTAGGAGCCCGAGCACAGATACGCAGTATTTT
cdr3_aa: CAWSTRSPSTDTQYF

d_call: .
clone_size: few
j_call: TRBJ2-6
v_call: TRBV11-1
cdr3_nt: TGTGCCAGCAGCCCGGACATCGCGGCTGGGGCCAACGTCCTGACTTTC
cdr3_aa: CASSPDIAAGANVLTF

d_call: .
clone_size: .
j_call: TRBJ1-4
v_call: TRBV19
cdr3_nt: TGTGCCAGTAGCCAAACAGGGACAACTAATGAAAAACTGTTTTTT
cdr3_aa: CASSQTGTTNEKLFF

d_call: .
clone_size: .
j_call: TRBJ2-2
v_call: TRBV5-1
cdr3_nt: TGCGCCAGCAGCTCCCAGGGAGGCGGGGAGCTGTTTTTT
cdr3_aa: CASSSQGGGELFF

d_call: .
clone_size: .
j_call: TRBJ1-3
v_call: TRBV19
cdr3_nt: TGTGCCAGTATGGGGCAGATCTCTGGAAACACCATATATTTT
cdr3_aa: CASMGQISGNTIYF

d_call: .
clone_size: .
j_call: TRBJ1-2
v_call: TRBV9
cdr3_nt: TGTGCCAGCAGCGTAGTTGAGAGCTCTAACTATGGCTACACCTTC
cdr3_aa: CASSVVESSNYGYTF

d_call: .
clone_size: few
j_call: TRBJ2-1
v_call: TRBV19
cdr3_nt: TGTGCCAGTAGAGAGGACAGTAGCTCCTACAATGAGCAGTTCTTC
cdr3_aa: CASREDSSSYNEQFF

d_call: TRBD1
clone_size: few
j_call: TRBJ2-5
v_call: TRBV7-2
cdr3_nt: TGTGCCAGCAGCTTAAGTCCGGGACAGGGACGAGAGACCCAGTACTTC
cdr3_aa: CASSLSPGQGRETQYF

d_call: TRBD2
clone_size: few
j_call: TRBJ2-1
v_call: TRBV5-4
cdr3_nt: TGTGCCCTAGCGGGAGGGCCCACAGGCTCCTACAATGAGCAGTTCTTC
cdr3_aa: CALAGGPTGSYNEQFF

d_call: TRBD2
clone_size: .
j_call: TRBJ2-5
v_call: TRBV29-1
cdr3_nt: TGCAGCGTCGCCGGGACTAGCGGGAACCAAGAGACCCAGTACTTC
cdr3_aa: CSVAGTSGNQETQYF

d_call: TRBD2
clone_size: .
j_call: TRBJ2-1
v_call: TRBV30
cdr3_nt: TGTGCCTGGAGCCCGGGACTAGTTCCCAATGAGCAGTTCTTC
cdr3_aa: CAWSPGLVPNEQFF

d_call: TRBD1
clone_size: .
j_call: TRBJ2-7
v_call: TRBV5-1
cdr3_nt: TGCGCCAGCAGCTTGGAGGACAGGGCTCGCGAGCAGTACTTC
cdr3_aa: CASSLEDRAREQYF

d_call: .
clone_size: few
j_call: TRBJ2-2
v_call: TRBV4-2
cdr3_nt: TGTGCCAGCAGCCGTGCACTTGGGGCAGACACCGGGGAGCTGTTTTTT
cdr3_aa: CASSRALGADTGELFF

d_call: TRBD2
clone_size: .
j_call: TRBJ2-5
v_call: TRBV7-9
cdr3_nt: TGTGCCAGCAGCTTAGTCCTAGCGGGGGGCGTGGAGACCCAGTACTTC
cdr3_aa: CASSLVLAGGVETQYF

d_call: .
clone_size: .
j_call: TRBJ1-4
v_call: TRBV5-1
cdr3_nt: TGCGCCAGCAGCGCCAGGGGTATTGGTGAAAAACTGTTTTTT
cdr3_aa: CASSARGIGEKLFF

d_call: .
clone_size: .
j_call: TRBJ1-1
v_call: TRBV7-9
cdr3_nt: TGTGCCAGCAGCCTCGAGATGACTGAAGCTTTCTTT
cdr3_aa: CASSLEMTEAFF

d_call: .
clone_size: .
j_call: TRBJ2-7
v_call: TRBV5-6
cdr3_nt: TGTGCCAGCAGTCCCCCCGGGATAAGCTCCTACGAGCAGTACTTC
cdr3_aa: CASSPPGISSYEQYF

d_call: .
clone_size: .
j_call: TRBJ2-6
v_call: TRBV19
cdr3_nt: TGTGCCAGTAGTATTGGCTCCTCTGGGGCCAACGTCCTGACTTTC
cdr3_aa: CASSIGSSGANVLTF

d_call: TRBD1
clone_size: .
j_call: TRBJ1-6
v_call: TRBV5-6
cdr3_nt: TGTGCCAGCAGCGCGGACAGGGGGTATTCACCCCTCCACTTT
cdr3_aa: CASSADRGYSPLHF

d_call: .
clone_size: .
j_call: TRBJ1-1
v_call: TRBV2
cdr3_nt: TGTGCCAGCAGAGAGCCCAGGGAAGGGACTGAAGCTTTCTTT
cdr3_aa: CASREPREGTEAFF

d_call: TRBD1
clone_size: once
j_call: TRBJ1-2
v_call: TRBV9
cdr3_nt: TGTGCCAGCAGCGTAGATGGACAGGGGGACTATGGCTACACCTTC
cdr3_aa: CASSVDGQGDYGYTF

d_call: .
clone_size: .
j_call: TRBJ2-1
v_call: TRBV5-1
cdr3_nt: TGCGCCAGCAGCTTGGGTGGGACACCGATCCACAATGAGCAGTTCTTC
cdr3_aa: CASSLGGTPIHNEQFF

d_call: TRBD2
clone_size: .
j_call: TRBJ2-2
v_call: TRBV11-3
cdr3_nt: TGTGCCAGCAGCCCCCCCACTGGGGGCGGGGGGGTCACCGGGGAGCTGTTTTTT
cdr3_aa: CASSPPTGGGGVTGELFF